The entry below gives a single T cell receptor (beta chain) sequence along with its context. These data originate in a study of blood T cell repertoires in COVID-19. Background on the study: Some COVID-19 samples were acute and others convalescent; all came from the United States, Italy and Spain. In each case, the material was cDNA or gDNA derived from T cells, B-cell-depleted T cells, or PBMCs.

In the source study's methods: The authors estimated nucleated cell counts from reference gene primer amplification. The assay was immunoSEQ multiplex PCR, and TCRdb's table has in-frame clones only and misses some. V, J and clone size reflect that table, while D and trimming were determined from the DNA. The table includes roughly 60,000 clones, approximately 75% detected once. The origin of this receptor is a man older than 75 with acute or convalescent COVID-19. Sequenced input: peripheral blood.

The CDR3 loop reads CASSLGAGETQYF. The CDR3 DNA reads as TGTGCCAGCAGCTTAGGGGCAGGGGAGACCCAGTACTTC. The rearrangement uses TRBV7-6 and TRBJ2-5; a possible D gene is TRBD1 (5 bases). Trimming pared 1 base from V and 5 bases from J, leaving 8 bases between. The length of the CDR3 is 13 residues. Germline assignment: CDR1 SGHVS and CDR2 FNYEAQ.